The TCR beta chain described here comes from a study of blood T cell repertoires in COVID-19. Sequenced by immunoSEQ multiplex PCR; TCRdb stores in-frame clones only, minus some. This table has about 120,000 clones, over 65% appearing once. Germline CDR1 is KGHDR and CDR2 is SFDVKD. Trimming took 8 bases from V and 3 from J, leaving 10 bases between them. This CDR3 contains 13 residues. The clonotype comes from a woman in her seventies with acute or convalescent COVID-19. This chain uses TRBV24-1 with TRBJ1-3, with a weak D call TRBD1 (5 bases). Material for sequencing was peripheral blood. In nucleotides, the CDR3 is TGTGCCACCATCCAGGGCTGTGGAAACACCATATATTTT. Protein sequence: CATIQGCGNTIYF.